The rows below give T cell receptor beta chains drawn from one sample of a study of T-cell reconstitution after alpha-beta-depleted transplantation in children. In TCRdb, the PCR reads were re-called with MiXCR into one record per CDR3 protein. The data hold about 510,000 distinct CDR3 sequences, with approximately 10% observed a single time. Source: PBMCs, mostly from graft donor cells, taken 180 days after TCRalphabeta/CD19-depleted stem cell transplant. These TCRs come from a female patient between 2 and 10 years old who had a stem cell transplant for aplastic anemia, so the T cells may come from the graft donor. CDR3s include the opening cysteine and the closing phenylalanine or tryptophan. D genes are given only for firm matches. Clone size appears in some rows only: once, few, many, or a class for an expanded clone.

len	v_gene	j_gene	d_gene	abundance	CDR3nt	CDR3aa
14	TRBV10-3	TRBJ2-3	TRBD2	.	TGTGCCGGAGCGGGGTACTTCGTTTGGGGTACGCAGTATTTT	CAGAGYFVWGTQYF
16	TRBV5-1	TRBJ2-1	.	many	TGCGCCAGCAGCCTTCGGCCAGGGCCCACATACAATGAGCAGTTCTTC	CASSLRPGPTYNEQFF
14	TRBV18	TRBJ1-2	.	few	TGTGCCAGCTCACCACTCGACGGCCTGGGAGGCTACACCTTC	CASSPLDGLGGYTF
14	TRBV7-3	TRBJ2-7	.	few	TGTGCCAGCAGCTTAGATGGCCGCAGTAACGAGCAGTACTTC	CASSLDGRSNEQYF
17	TRBV18	TRBJ2-4	TRBD1	few	TGTGCCAGCTCACCAGATCCGGACAGGGCGGCCAAAAACATTCAGTACTTC	CASSPDPDRAAKNIQYF
11	TRBV20-1	TRBJ1-5	.	.	TGCAGTGCTAGAGGACCCTCCCGTGGGCATTTT	CSARGPSRGHF
15	TRBV7-9	TRBJ2-6	TRBD1	.	TGTGCCAGCAGCTTTCTAACAGGGGTAACCAACGTCCTGACTTTC	CASSFLTGVTNVLTF
18	TRBV6-5	TRBJ2-1	.	many	TGTGCCAGCAGTTACCCCTCGTTGGTAGCGAGCGTCTACAATGAGCAGTTCTTC	CASSYPSLVASVYNEQFF
15	TRBV18	TRBJ1-5	TRBD1	.	TGTGCCAGCTCGGCGGGACAGGGAGGCCGCCAGCCCCAGCATTTT	CASSAGQGGRQPQHF
14	TRBV10-3	TRBJ1-2	.	.	TGTGCCATCAGTGAGAACAGGGTCAACTATGGCTACACCTTC	CAISENRVNYGYTF
15	TRBV5-1	TRBJ2-3	.	few	TGCGCCAGCAGCTCTCCGGGCGCTAGCACAGATACGCAGTATTTT	CASSSPGASTDTQYF
11	TRBV7-2	TRBJ2-3	.	.	TGTGCCGAGCGGGGCACAGATACGCAGTATTTT	CAERGTDTQYF
14	TRBV5-1	TRBJ2-7	.	.	TGCGCCAGCAGCTTGGCGTACCAAAACTACGAGCTGTACTTC	CASSLAYQNYELYF
12	TRBV30	TRBJ2-6	.	few	TGTGCCTGGAGGTCTGGGGCCAACGTCCTGACTTTC	CAWRSGANVLTF
13	TRBV6-6	TRBJ1-1	.	.	TGTGCCAGCAGGTATAGACAGGCTACTGAAGCTTTCTTT	CASRYRQATEAFF
16	TRBV4-2	TRBJ2-2	TRBD2	many	TGTGCCAGCAGGCCACTAGCGGGGTTGAACACCGGGGAGCTGTTTTTT	CASRPLAGLNTGELFF
15	TRBV9	TRBJ2-1	.	many	TGTGCCAGCAGCGTAGGGGGACTCATTTACAATGAGCAGTTCTTC	CASSVGGLIYNEQFF
14	TRBV4-3	TRBJ2-7	TRBD1	.	TGCGCCAGCAGCCAGAACAGGGGGCTCGACGAGCAGTACTTC	CASSQNRGLDEQYF
17	TRBV28	TRBJ2-7	.	.	TGTGCCAGCAGTTTCCCCTCAGGGGGGGTGGGGATCTACGAGCAGTACTTC	CASSFPSGGVGIYEQYF
13	TRBV10-3	TRBJ1-1	TRBD1	few	TGTGCCATCGGCCGGGACAGCCGCACTGAAGCTTTCTTT	CAIGRDSRTEAFF
18	TRBV12-3/TRBV12-4	TRBJ2-6	TRBD1	few	TGTGCCAGCAGTTTAGAATGGACAGGGGGTTACGGGGCCAACGTCCTGACTTTC	CASSLEWTGGYGANVLTF
13	TRBV5-5	TRBJ2-5	.	many	TGTGCCAGCAGCTTGGTTCCGGGGGAGACCCAGTACTTC	CASSLVPGETQYF
14	TRBV19	TRBJ2-2	.	.	TGTGCCACCTCGCCCAGGGGCCTAACCGGGGAGCTGTTTTTT	CATSPRGLTGELFF
14	TRBV6-1	TRBJ2-3	TRBD2	.	TGTGCCACTTCATCGGCACTAGCGGGAGATACGCAGTATTTT	CATSSALAGDTQYF
17	TRBV12-3/TRBV12-4	TRBJ2-7	.	few	TGTGCCAGCAGCCTTATCACCCAGGGACCCTTTCCCTACGAGCAGTACTTC	CASSLITQGPFPYEQYF
15	TRBV20-1	TRBJ2-3	TRBD2	few	TGCAGTGCTAGACCCGCTAGCGGGCGCCGGGATACGCAGTATTTT	CSARPASGRRDTQYF
17	TRBV7-6	TRBJ1-4	.	.	TGTGCCAGCAGCCGCGACAGCGGGACTGCAACTAATGAAAAACTGTTTTTT	CASSRDSGTATNEKLFF
14	TRBV29-1	TRBJ1-1	.	.	TGCAGCGTTGAAGATGGGGCAGGTGACACTGAAGCTTTCTTT	CSVEDGAGDTEAFF
15	TRBV6-2/TRBV6-3	TRBJ2-1	.	.	TGTGCCAGCAAAACGGAAGAACTCTCCTACAATGAGCAGTTCTTC	CASKTEELSYNEQFF
17	TRBV4-2	TRBJ2-7	TRBD2	few	TGTGCCAGCAGCCAAGAGCTAGCGGGAGTCTGGTCCTACGAGCAGTACTTC	CASSQELAGVWSYEQYF
14	TRBV29-1	TRBJ1-1	.	.	TGCAGCGTTGATGAACGCAGGGTGAACACTGAAGCTTTCTTT	CSVDERRVNTEAFF
17	TRBV5-5	TRBJ2-7	TRBD1	.	TGTGCCAGCAGCTTGGGGGGCGCACAGGGGAATTCCCACGAGCAGTACTTC	CASSLGGAQGNSHEQYF
14	TRBV27	TRBJ1-1	.	few	TGTGCCAGCAGTTTAATGACACCTAACACTGAAGCTTTCTTT	CASSLMTPNTEAFF
12	TRBV12-3/TRBV12-4	TRBJ2-1	.	few	TGTGCCAGCATGTACGCCTACAATGAGCAGTTCTTC	CASMYAYNEQFF
15	TRBV28	TRBJ2-7	.	few	TGTGCCAGCACCCAATACGGGGGCCGGGTTGGGGAGCTGTACTTC	CASTQYGGRVGELYF
12	TRBV29-1	TRBJ1-1	TRBD1	.	TGCAGCGTAAGGAGGGGGCGGGGTGAAGCTTTCTTT	CSVRRGRGEAFF
13	TRBV10-3	TRBJ2-1	TRBD2	many	TGTGCCATCAGGGGGACTAGCGACAATGAGCAGTTCTTC	CAIRGTSDNEQFF
14	TRBV7-2	TRBJ2-5	.	few	TGTGCCAGCAGCACCAGGACGGTCCAAGAGACCCAGTACTTC	CASSTRTVQETQYF
17	TRBV4-1	TRBJ2-1	.	few	TGCGCCAGCAGCCAAGATCTCAGGCAGGGCCCCAACAATGAGCAGTTCTTC	CASSQDLRQGPNNEQFF
13	TRBV20-1	TRBJ2-5	.	few	TGCAGTGCTAGGAACACACCTGAGGAGACCCAGTACTTC	CSARNTPEETQYF
11	TRBV19	TRBJ2-1	.	many	TGTGCCAGTTGGACGGGCTATGAGCAGTTCTTC	CASWTGYEQFF
15	TRBV3-1	TRBJ1-3	.	.	TGTGCCAGCAGCCAAGAGTATCCCGGGAGGAACACCATATATTTT	CASSQEYPGRNTIYF
13	TRBV5-1	TRBJ2-4	.	.	TGCGCCAGCAGCTTGGGGGGGCCTAACATTCAGTACTTC	CASSLGGPNIQYF
18	TRBV4-2	TRBJ2-1	TRBD2	few	TGTGCCAGCAGCCCCGGACTAGCGGGAGACTCAGCCTACAATGAGCAGTTCTTC	CASSPGLAGDSAYNEQFF
12	TRBV20-1	TRBJ2-5	.	.	TGCAGCCCTCTAGACCCCCAAGAGACCCAGTACTTC	CSPLDPQETQYF
14	TRBV18	TRBJ2-5	.	.	TGTGCCAGCTCACCGGTCATGGGGGAAGAGACCCAGTACTTC	CASSPVMGEETQYF
14	TRBV18	TRBJ1-2	.	.	TGTGCCAGCTCACCCCAGGGGAGCGCCTATGGCTACACCTTC	CASSPQGSAYGYTF
16	TRBV5-1	TRBJ2-1	TRBD2	few	TGCGCCAGCAGCTTGGTGGGCGGGAGAGGGGTCAATGAGCAGTTCTTC	CASSLVGGRGVNEQFF
13	TRBV28	TRBJ2-1	.	few	TGTGCCAGCAATTTGGGGGTGTACAATGAGCAGTTCTTC	CASNLGVYNEQFF
17	TRBV24-1	TRBJ1-5	.	.	TGTGCCACCAGTGATGCCGGGGACCTAGGGAGCAATCAGCCCCAGCATTTT	CATSDAGDLGSNQPQHF
13	TRBV20-1	TRBJ2-7	.	few	TGCAGTGCGCCGTCAGGACAGCACCACGAGCAGTACTTC	CSAPSGQHHEQYF
15	TRBV11-2	TRBJ2-7	TRBD2	.	TGTGCCAGCAGCTGGGGACTAGCGGGGATCTACGAGCAGTACTTC	CASSWGLAGIYEQYF
16	TRBV9	TRBJ2-1	.	.	TGTGCCAGCAGCGTAGCTTTCAATCCGGGTTCCAATGAGCAGTTCTTC	CASSVAFNPGSNEQFF
14	TRBV7-2	TRBJ2-2	.	few	TGTGCCACTGCTAGCGCCTCGAACACCGGGGAGCTGTTTTTT	CATASASNTGELFF
16	TRBV7-9	TRBJ2-5	.	many	TGTGCCAGCAGCTGGCGGCGCAGGGGGGTCGGGGAGACCCAGTACTTC	CASSWRRRGVGETQYF